The TCR beta chain under discussion was sequenced for a study of blood T cell repertoires in COVID-19. Overall study: Samples of COVID-19 (acute and convalescent) were obtained from the United States, Italy and Spain.

Participant reports of clinical history set cohort assignment. Cohort 3 recovered donors had two negative PCRs, clearance, or symptom resolution. In the original workflow: Nucleated cell counts were estimated from reference gene primer amplification. Measured with immunoSEQ multiplex PCR; TCRdb has only the in-frame clones, and not every one. From that table come the V and J calls and clone size; the DNA was used to work out D and trimming. Among roughly 200,000 clones listed, 80% to 90% were seen once. Per the germline V gene, CDR1 is MGHRA and CDR2 is YSYEKL. V gave up 4 bases and J gave up 2 bases; unmatched junction bases: 9. CDR3 length: 16 residues.

The source is a man aged 25-40 years who had recovered from COVID-19. The chain has TRBV4-1 and TRBJ2-7, with 9 bases fitting TRBD1. The sequencing input was PBMCs or T cells enriched from blood (not recorded which). The chain's CDR3 is CASSLTRTGDPYEQYF. The CDR3 region has the DNA TGCGCCAGCAGCCTCACCCGGACAGGGGACCCCTACGAGCAGTACTTC.